A selection of T cell receptor beta chains follows, all from one sample in a study of T cell clonotyping in hematopoietic cell transplantation. Assay: immunoSEQ multiplex PCR; the TCRdb copy retains only in-frame clones and omits some. This sample yields about 6,300 clones, of which 60% to 80% are seen a single time; roughly 34% belongs to the top ten. Sequenced material: peripheral blood mononuclear cells, taken 180 days after allogeneic stem cell transplant. These receptor sequences come from a male patient aged 70 to 80 who had an allogeneic stem cell transplant from an unrelated donor, so T cells may come from the graft donor. Some clones in this sample may be carry-over from other donors' samples. CDR3s include the opening cysteine and the closing phenylalanine or tryptophan. A D gene is named only where the DNA matches it firmly. Size is omitted from some rows. Given values are once, few, many or a class for expanded clones.

.	TRBV2	.	TRBJ1-1	CASSEAARGLLRAFF	TGTGCCAGCAGTGAAGCAGCCAGGGGCCTCCTTAGGGCTTTCTTT
.	TRBV25-1	.	TRBJ2-3	CASSDWGDTQYF	TGTGCCAGCAGTGACTGGGGAGATACGCAGTATTTT
TRBD2	TRBV28	.	TRBJ2-3	CASSGTSGRVTDTQYF	TGTGCCAGCAGTGGGACTAGCGGGAGAGTGACAGATACGCAGTATTTT
TRBD1	TRBV9	.	TRBJ1-5	CASSVGTGSQPQHF	TGTGCCAGCAGCGTAGGGACAGGGAGTCAGCCCCAGCATTTT
.	TRBV28	medium-sized	TRBJ2-2	CASSLVGTGELFF	TGTGCCAGCAGTTTAGTGGGAACCGGGGAGCTGTTTTTT
TRBD2	TRBV7-9	.	TRBJ2-7	CASSSVPRTSIAYEQYF	TGTGCCAGCAGCTCAGTCCCTAGGACTAGCATAGCCTACGAGCAGTACTTC
.	TRBV29-1	.	TRBJ2-5	CSVGGRETQYF	TGCAGCGTGGGGGGTCGGGAGACCCAGTACTTC
TRBD1	TRBV28	.	TRBJ2-7	CASSRPGQVTYEQYF	TGTGCCAGCAGTCGACCGGGACAGGTGACCTACGAGCAGTACTTC
TRBD1	TRBV27	.	TRBJ2-7	CASRFLMTGNYEQYF	TGTGCCAGCAGATTCTTAATGACAGGGAATTACGAGCAGTACTTC
.	TRBV7-2	.	TRBJ2-6	CASSSSILSSGANVLTF	TGTGCCAGCAGCTCCTCAATTTTAAGCTCTGGGGCCAACGTCCTGACTTTC
TRBD2	TRBV29-1	.	TRBJ2-3	CSVAGLAGGPGGTDTQYF	TGCAGCGTTGCGGGACTAGCGGGAGGGCCTGGGGGCACAGATACGCAGTATTTT
TRBD2	TRBV28	.	TRBJ2-2	CASSPLAGGTGELFF	TGTGCCAGCAGCCCACTAGCGGGGGGCACCGGGGAGCTGTTTTTT
TRBD1	TRBV30	.	TRBJ2-7	CAWSPSTGGKYF	TGTGCCTGGAGCCCCTCTACAGGGGGCAAGTACTTC
TRBD1	TRBV5-6	.	TRBJ2-1	CASSLEGQGSSEQFF	TGTGCCAGCAGCTTAGAAGGACAGGGTTCGAGTGAGCAGTTCTTC
TRBD1	TRBV7-2	.	TRBJ2-3	CASSPLLGQGTDTQYF	TGTGCCAGCAGCCCCCTTCTCGGACAGGGCACAGATACGCAGTATTTT
TRBD1	TRBV4-1	.	TRBJ1-5	CASSLQGYGQPQHF	TGCGCCAGCAGCCTACAGGGGTATGGGCAGCCCCAGCATTTT
.	TRBV29-1	.	TRBJ2-1	CSPRYNNEQFF	TGCAGCCCCAGATACAACAATGAGCAGTTCTTC
.	TRBV27	.	TRBJ2-4	CASRYSDRIAKNIQYF	TGTGCCAGCAGATACTCGGACAGAATAGCCAAAAACATTCAGTACTTC
.	TRBV20-1	.	TRBJ2-5	CSASEKETQYF	TGCAGTGCTAGCGAGAAAGAGACCCAGTACTTC
.	TRBV13	.	TRBJ2-7	CASSARSPEQYF	TGTGCCAGCAGTGCTCGAAGTCCCGAGCAGTACTTC
TRBD1	TRBV6-5	.	TRBJ2-7	CASSYSTQGARYEQYF	TGTGCCAGCAGTTACTCGACGCAGGGGGCGCGTTACGAGCAGTACTTC
.	TRBV4-1	few	TRBJ1-5	CASSQDDSLRQQPQHF	TGCGCCAGCAGCCAAGATGATAGCTTACGACAGCAGCCCCAGCATTTT
TRBD2	TRBV29-1	once	TRBJ2-2	CSVEGTSETNTGELFF	TGCAGCGTTGAAGGGACTAGCGAAACGAACACCGGGGAGCTGTTTTTT